This T cell receptor beta chain was observed in a study of T cells in Graves' hyperthyroidism and ophthalmopathy. V shed 5 bases and J shed 7 bases, with 18 bases lying between them. Germline lookup yields CDR1 DFQATT and CDR2 SNEGSKA (reference sequence). CDR3 length equals 15 residues. Study conclusions and caveats: The model made its ophthalmopathy prediction, and onset followed a median around 6.5 months later.

Details on this clonotype: Antigen unknown.

It was uncontrolled infection, other autoimmune disease, pregnancy or lactation that excluded patients. Clinical symptoms, serum thyroxine and TRAb, thyroid ultrasound and orbital computed tomography together formed the diagnostic basis. Amplified TCR beta CDR3 regions derived from RNA transcripts. A first-round RT-PCR of the TCR CDR3 used the HTBI primer set. TCRdb processed the multiplex PCR reads anew with MiXCR; each CDR3 protein has one entry. The repertoire holds hundreds of thousands of distinct CDR3 sequences, 45% seen once, with under 8% in the top ten. This chain joins TRBV20-1 and TRBJ1-6; D is undetermined. The receptor was derived from an adult man with Graves' disease, either hyperthyroidism or ophthalmopathy (not recorded which). Sequencing input: peripheral blood or thyroid tissue (not recorded which). The CDR3 is CSAGGAPEGNSPLHF. The CDR3 nucleotides read TGCAGTGCTGGAGGAGCGCCGGAGGGAAATTCACCCCTCCACTTT.